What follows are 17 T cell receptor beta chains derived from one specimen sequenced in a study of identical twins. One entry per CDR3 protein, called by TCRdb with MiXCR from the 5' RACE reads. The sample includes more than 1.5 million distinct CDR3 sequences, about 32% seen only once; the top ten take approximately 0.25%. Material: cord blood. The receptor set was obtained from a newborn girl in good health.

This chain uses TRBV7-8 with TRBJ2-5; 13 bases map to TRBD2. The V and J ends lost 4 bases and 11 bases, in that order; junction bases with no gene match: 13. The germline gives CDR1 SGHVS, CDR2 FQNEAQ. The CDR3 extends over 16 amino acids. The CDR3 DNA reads TGTGCCAGCAGCTATCGGACTAGCGGGAGCTCCAATGAGCAGTACTTC. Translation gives CASSYRTSGSSNEQYF.

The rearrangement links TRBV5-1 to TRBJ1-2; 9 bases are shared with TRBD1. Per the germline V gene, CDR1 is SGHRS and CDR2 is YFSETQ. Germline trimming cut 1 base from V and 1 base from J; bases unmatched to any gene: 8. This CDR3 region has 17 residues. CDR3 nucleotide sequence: TGCGCCAGCAGCTTGCTCGGCAGGGGACAGGGTAACTATGGCTACACCTTC. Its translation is CASSLLGRGQGNYGYTF.

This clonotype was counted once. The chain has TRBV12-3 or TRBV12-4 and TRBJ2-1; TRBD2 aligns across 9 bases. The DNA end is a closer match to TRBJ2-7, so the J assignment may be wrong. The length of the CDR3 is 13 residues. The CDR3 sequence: CASRPSGENEQYF. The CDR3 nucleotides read TGTGCCAGCAGACCTAGCGGGGAGAATGAGCAGTACTTC.

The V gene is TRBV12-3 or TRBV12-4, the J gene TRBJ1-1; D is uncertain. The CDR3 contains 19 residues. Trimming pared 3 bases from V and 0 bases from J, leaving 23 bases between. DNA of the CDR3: TGTGCCAGCAGTTTTCACGTCCTGCGACACGAAATGTTGAACACTGAAGCTTTCTTT. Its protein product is CASSFHVLRHEMLNTEAFF.

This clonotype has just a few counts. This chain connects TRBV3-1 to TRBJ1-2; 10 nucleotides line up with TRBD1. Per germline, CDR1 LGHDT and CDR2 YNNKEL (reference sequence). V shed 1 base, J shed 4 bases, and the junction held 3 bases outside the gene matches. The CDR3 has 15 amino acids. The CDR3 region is CASSQARTGGYGYTF. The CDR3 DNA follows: TGTGCCAGCAGCCAAGCCAGGACAGGGGGCTATGGCTACACCTTC.

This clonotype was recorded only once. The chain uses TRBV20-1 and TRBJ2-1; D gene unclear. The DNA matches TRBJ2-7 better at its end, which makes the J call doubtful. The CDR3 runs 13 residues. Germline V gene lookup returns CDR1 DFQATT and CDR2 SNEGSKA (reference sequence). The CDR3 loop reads CSARSPVHNEQYF. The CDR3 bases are TGCAGTGCTAGAAGCCCAGTCCACAATGAGCAGTACTTC.

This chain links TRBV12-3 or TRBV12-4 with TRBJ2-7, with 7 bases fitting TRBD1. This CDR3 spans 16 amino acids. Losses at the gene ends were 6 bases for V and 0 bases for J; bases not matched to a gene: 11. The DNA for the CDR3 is TGTGCCAGCAGCACACCAGGGGGACGAGGCTCCTACGAGCAGTACTTC. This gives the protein CASSTPGGRGSYEQYF.

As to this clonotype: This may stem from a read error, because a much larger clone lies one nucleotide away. In DNA, the CDR3 is TGTGCCAGCAGTTACTCGAGCGGCAATCAGCCCCAGCATTTT. As protein: CASSYSSGNQPQHF. The chain recombines TRBV6-5 with TRBJ1-5, with unresolved D. Germline CDR1 is MNHEY and CDR2 is SVGAGI. Trimming took 0 bases from V and 2 from J, leaving 5 bases between them. The CDR3 covers 14 residues.

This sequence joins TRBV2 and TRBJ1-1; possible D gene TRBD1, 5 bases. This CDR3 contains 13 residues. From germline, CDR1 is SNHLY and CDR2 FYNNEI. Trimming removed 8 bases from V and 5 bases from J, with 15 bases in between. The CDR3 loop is CASRSGAGTEAFF. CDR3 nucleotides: TGTGCCAGCCGTTCCGGGGCTGGGACTGAAGCTTTCTTT.

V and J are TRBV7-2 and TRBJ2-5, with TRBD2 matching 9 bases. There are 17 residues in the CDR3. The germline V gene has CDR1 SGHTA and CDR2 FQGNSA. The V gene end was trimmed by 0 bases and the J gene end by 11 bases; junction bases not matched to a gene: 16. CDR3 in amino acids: CASSLAHLAGIFNEQYF. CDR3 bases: TGTGCCAGCAGCTTAGCACACCTAGCGGGGATCTTCAATGAGCAGTACTTC.

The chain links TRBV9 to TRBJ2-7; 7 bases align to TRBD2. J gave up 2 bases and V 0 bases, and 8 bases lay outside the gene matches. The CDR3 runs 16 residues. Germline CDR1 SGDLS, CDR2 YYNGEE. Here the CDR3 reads CASSVGLAVMTYEQYF. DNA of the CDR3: TGTGCCAGCAGCGTAGGCCTAGCGGTAATGACCTACGAGCAGTACTTC.

CDR3 in amino acids: CSVGEHQGEKLFF. The DNA of the CDR3 is TGCAGCGTTGGAGAACATCAAGGTGAAAAACTGTTTTTT. V gene TRBV29-1 combines with J gene TRBJ1-4; D gene unclear. The germline CDR1 and CDR2 sequences are SQVTM and ANQGSEA. V shed 4 bases and J shed 7 bases, with 13 bases lying between them. The CDR3 is 13 amino acids. The full variable domain, its missing parts supplied by reference TRBV29-1 and TRBJ1-4, is SAVISQKPSRDICQRGTSLTIQCQVDSQVTMMFWYRQQPGQSLTLIATANQGSEATYESGFVIDKFPISRPNLTFSTLTVSNMSPEDSSIYLCSVGEHQGEKLFFGSGTQLSVL.

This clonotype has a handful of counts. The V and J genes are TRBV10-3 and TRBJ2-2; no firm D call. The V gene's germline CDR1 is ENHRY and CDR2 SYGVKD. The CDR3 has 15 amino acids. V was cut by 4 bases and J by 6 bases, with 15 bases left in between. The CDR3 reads CAISGLGRIAGELFF. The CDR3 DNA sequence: TGTGCCATCAGTGGCCTCGGACGGATCGCCGGGGAGCTGTTTTTT.

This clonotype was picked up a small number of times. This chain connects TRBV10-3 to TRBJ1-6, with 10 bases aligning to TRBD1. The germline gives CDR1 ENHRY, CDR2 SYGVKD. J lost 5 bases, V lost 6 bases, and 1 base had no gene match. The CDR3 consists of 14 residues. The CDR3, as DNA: TGTGCCATCAGCGACAGGGGGCATAATTCACCCCTCCACTTT. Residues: CAISDRGHNSPLHF.

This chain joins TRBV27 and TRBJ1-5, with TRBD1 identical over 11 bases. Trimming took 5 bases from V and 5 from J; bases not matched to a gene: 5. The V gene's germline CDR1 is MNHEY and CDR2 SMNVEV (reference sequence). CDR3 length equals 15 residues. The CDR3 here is CASSRTGGQYQPQHF. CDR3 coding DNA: TGTGCCAGCAGTCGGACAGGGGGCCAGTATCAGCCCCAGCATTTT.

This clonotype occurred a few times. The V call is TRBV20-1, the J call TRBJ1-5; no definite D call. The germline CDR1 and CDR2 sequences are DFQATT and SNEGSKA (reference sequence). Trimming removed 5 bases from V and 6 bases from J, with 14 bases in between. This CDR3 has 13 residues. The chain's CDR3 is CSASDPRGQPQHF. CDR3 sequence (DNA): TGCAGTGCTTCGGACCCCCGGGGTCAGCCCCAGCATTTT.

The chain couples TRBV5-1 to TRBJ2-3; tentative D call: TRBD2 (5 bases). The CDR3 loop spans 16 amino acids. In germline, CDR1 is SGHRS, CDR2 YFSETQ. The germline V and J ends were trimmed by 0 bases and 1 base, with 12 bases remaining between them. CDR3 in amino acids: CASSLEAARRTDTQYF. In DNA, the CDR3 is TGCGCCAGCAGCTTGGAAGCGGCCCGGCGCACAGATACGCAGTATTTT.